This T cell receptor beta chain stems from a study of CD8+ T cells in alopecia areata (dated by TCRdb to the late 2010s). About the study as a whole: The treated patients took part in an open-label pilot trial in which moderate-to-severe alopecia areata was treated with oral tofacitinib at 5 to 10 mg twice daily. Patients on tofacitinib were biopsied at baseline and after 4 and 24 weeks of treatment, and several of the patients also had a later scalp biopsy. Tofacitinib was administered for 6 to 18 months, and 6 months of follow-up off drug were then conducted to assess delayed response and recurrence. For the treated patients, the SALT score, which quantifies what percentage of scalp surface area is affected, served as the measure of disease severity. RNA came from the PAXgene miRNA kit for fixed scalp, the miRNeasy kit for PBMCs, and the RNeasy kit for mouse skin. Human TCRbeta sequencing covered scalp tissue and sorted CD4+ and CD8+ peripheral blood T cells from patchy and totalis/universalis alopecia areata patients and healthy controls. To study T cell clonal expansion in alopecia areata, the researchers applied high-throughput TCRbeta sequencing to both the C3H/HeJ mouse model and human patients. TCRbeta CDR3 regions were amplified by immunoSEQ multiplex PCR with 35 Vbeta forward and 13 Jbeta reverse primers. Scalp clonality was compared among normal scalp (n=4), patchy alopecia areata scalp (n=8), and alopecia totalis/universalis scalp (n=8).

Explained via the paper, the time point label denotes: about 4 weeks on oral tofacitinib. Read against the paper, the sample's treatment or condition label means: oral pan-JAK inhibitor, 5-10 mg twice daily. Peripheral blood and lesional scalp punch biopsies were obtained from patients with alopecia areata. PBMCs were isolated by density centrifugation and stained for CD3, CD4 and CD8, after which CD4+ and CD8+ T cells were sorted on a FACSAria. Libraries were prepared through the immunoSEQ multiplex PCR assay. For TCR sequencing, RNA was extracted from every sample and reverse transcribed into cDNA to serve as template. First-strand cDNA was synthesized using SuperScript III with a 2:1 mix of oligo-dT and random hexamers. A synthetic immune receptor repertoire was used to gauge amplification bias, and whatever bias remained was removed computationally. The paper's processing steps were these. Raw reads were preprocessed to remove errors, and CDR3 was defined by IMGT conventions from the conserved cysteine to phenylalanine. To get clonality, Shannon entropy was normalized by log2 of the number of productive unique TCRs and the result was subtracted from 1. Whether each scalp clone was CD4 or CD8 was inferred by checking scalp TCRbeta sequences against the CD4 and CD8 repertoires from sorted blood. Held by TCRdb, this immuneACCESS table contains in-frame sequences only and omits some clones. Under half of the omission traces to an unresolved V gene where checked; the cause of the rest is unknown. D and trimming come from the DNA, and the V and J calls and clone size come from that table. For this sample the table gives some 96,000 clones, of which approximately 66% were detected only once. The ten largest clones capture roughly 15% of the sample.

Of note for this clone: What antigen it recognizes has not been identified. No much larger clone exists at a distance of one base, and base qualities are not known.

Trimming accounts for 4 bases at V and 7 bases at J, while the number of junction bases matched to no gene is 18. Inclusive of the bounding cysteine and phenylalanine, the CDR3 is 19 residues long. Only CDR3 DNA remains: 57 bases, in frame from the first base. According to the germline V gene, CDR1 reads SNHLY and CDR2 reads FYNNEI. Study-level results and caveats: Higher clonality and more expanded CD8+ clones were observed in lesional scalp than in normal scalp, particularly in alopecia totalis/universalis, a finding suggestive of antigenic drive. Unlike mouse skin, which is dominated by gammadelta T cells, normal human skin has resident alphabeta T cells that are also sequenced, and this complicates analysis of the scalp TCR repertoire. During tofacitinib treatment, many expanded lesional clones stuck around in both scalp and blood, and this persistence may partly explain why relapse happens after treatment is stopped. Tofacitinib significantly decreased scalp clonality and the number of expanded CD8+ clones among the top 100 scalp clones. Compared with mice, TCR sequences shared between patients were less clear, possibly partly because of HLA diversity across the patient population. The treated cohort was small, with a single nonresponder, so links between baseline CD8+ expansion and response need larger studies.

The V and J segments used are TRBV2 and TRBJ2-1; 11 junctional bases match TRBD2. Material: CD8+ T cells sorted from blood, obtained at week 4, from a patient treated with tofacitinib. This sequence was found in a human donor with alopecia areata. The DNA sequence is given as TGTGCCAGCAGTGGAATCACTAGCGGGAGACAACGGAATTTGAATGAGCAGTTCTTC. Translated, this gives CASSGITSGRQRNLNEQFF.